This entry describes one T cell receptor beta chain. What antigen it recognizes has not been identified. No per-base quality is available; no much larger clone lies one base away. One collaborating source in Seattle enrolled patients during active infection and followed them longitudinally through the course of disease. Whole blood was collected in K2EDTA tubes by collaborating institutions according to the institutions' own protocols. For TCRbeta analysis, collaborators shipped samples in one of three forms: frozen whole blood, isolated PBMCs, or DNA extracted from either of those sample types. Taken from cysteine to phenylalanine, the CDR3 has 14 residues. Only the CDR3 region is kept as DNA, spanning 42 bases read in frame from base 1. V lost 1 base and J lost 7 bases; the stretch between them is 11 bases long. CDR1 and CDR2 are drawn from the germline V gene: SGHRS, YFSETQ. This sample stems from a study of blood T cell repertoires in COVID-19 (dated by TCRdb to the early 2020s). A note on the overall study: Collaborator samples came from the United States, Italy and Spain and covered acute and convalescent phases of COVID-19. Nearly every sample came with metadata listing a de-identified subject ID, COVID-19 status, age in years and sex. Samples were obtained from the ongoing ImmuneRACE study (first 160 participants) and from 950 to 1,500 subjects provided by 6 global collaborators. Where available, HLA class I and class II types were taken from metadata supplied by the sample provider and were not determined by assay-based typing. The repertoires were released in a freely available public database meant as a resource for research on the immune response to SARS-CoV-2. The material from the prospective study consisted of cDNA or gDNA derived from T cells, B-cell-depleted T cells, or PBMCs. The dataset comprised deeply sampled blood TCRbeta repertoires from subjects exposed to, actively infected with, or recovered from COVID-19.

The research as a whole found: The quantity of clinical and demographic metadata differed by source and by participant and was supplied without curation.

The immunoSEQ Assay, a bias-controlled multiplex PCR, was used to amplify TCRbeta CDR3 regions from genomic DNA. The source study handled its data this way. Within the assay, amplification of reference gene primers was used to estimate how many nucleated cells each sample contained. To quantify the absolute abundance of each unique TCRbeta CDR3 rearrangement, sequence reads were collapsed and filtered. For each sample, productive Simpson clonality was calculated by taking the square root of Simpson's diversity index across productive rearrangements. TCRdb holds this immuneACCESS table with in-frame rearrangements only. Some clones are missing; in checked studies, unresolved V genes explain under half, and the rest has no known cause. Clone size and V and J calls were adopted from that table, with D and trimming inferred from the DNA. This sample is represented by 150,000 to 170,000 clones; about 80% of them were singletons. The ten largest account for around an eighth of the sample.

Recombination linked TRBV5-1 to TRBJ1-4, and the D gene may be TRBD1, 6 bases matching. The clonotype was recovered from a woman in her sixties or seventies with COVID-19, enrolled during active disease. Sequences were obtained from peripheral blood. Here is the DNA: TGCGCCAGCAGCTTGCTCCAGGGGAGTGAAAAACTGTTTTTT. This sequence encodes CASSLLQGSEKLFF. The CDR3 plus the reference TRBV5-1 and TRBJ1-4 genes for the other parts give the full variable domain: KAGVTQTPRYLIKTRGQQVTLSCSPISGHRSVSWYQQTPGQGLQFLFEYFSETQRNKGNFPGRFSGRQFSNSRSEMNVSTLELGDSALYLCASSLLQGSEKLFFGSGTQLSVL.